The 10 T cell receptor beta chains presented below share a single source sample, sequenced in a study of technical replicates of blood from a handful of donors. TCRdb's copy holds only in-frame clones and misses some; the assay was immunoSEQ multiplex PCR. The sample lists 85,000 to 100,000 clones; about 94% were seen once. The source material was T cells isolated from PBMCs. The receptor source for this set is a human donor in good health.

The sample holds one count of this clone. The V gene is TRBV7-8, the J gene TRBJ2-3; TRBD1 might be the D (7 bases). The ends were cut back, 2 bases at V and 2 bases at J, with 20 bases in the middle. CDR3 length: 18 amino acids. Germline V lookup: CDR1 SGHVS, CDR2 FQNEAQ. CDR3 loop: CASSLRAGGQLYTDTQYF. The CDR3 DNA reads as TGTGCCAGCAGCTTACGGGCAGGGGGGCAGTTGTACACAGATACGCAGTATTTT.

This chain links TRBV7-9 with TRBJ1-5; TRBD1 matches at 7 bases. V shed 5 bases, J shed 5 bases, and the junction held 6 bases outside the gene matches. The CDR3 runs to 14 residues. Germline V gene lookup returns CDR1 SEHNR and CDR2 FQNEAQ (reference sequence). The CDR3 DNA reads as TGTGCCAGCAGCGAAACAGGGGAGGATCAGCCCCAGCATTTT. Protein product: CASSETGEDQPQHF.

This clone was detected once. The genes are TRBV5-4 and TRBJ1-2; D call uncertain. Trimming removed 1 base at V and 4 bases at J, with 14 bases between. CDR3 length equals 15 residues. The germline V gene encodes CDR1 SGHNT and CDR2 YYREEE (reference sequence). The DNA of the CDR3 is TGTGCCAGCAGCTTGTTCAACAGACCATTCTATGGCTACACCTTC. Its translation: CASSLFNRPFYGYTF.

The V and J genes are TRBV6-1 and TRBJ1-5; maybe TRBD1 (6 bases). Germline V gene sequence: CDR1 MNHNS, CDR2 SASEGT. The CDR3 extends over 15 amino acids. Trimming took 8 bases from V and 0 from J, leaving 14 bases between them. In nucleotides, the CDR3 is TGTGCCAGCGGGGGGGCGGTGAATAGCAATCAGCCCCAGCATTTT. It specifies CASGGAVNSNQPQHF.

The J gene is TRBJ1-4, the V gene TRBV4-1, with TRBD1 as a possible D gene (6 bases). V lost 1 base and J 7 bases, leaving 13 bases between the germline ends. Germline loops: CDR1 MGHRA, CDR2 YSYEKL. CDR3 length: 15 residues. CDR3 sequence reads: CASSQGAGDIEKLFF. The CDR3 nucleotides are TGCGCCAGCAGCCAAGGGGCAGGGGATATTGAAAAACTGTTTTTT.

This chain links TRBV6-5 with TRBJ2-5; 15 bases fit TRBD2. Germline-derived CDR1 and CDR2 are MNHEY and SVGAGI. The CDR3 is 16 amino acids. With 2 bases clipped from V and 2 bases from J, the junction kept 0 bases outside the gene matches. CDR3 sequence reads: CASSYGLAGGQETQYF. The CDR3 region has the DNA TGTGCCAGCAGTTACGGACTAGCGGGGGGGCAAGAGACCCAGTACTTC.

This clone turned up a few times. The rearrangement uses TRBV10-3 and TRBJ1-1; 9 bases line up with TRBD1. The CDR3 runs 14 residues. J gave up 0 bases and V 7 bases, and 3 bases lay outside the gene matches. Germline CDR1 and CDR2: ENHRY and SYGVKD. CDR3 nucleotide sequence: TGTGCCATCACCGGGACAGGGATGAACACTGAAGCTTTCTTT. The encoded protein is CAITGTGMNTEAFF.

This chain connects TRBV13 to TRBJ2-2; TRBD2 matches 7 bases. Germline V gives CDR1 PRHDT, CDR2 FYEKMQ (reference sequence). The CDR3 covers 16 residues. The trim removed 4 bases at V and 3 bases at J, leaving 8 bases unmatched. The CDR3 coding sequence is TGTGCCAGCAGCTCGATAAGCGGGGAACACACCGGGGAGCTGTTTTTT. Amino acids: CASSSISGEHTGELFF.

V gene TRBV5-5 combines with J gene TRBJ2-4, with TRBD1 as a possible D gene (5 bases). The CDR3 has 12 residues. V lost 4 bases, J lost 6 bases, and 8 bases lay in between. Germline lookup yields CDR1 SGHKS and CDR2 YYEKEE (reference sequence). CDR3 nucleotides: TGTGCCAGCAGCCGGACACGAAACATTCAGTACTTC. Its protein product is CASSRTRNIQYF.

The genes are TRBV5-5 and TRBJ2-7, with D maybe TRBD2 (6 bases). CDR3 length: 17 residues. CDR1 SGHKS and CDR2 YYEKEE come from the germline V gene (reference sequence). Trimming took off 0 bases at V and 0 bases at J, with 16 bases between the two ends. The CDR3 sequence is CASSLAGGSRASYEQYF. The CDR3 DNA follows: TGTGCCAGCAGCTTGGCCGGGGGAAGCAGAGCCTCCTACGAGCAGTACTTC.